The clone carrying this TCR beta chain has ten or more counts. Time point meaning: sample taken at primary tumor resection. Unsorted tumor, nontumor lung tissue or cryopreserved PBMC supplied the whole RNA. These data belong to a study of spatial heterogeneity in lung cancer. On the study more broadly: Sequence detection consistently recorded a greater number of beta-chain than alpha-chain sequences. On average, each unique TCR and UMI combination appeared more than ten times in raw reads.

A distinct unique molecular identifier was carried by each TCR cDNA molecule. Each CDR3 protein is one row after TCRdb ran MiXCR on the 5' RACE reads. The sample has fewer than 5,500 distinct CDR3 sequences, approximately 2.9% seen once. The receptor was derived from a male donor with early-stage non-small cell lung cancer. The source material was normal lung tissue next to the tumor, sampled at surgery.

CDR3 residues: CRAKRAGSVDIQYF. CDR3 nucleotides: TGCAGGGCCAAAAGAGCGGGGAGCGTGGACATTCAGTACTTC. The chain is built from TRBV20-1 and TRBJ2-4; 7 bases match TRBD2. The length of the CDR3 is 14 residues. CDR1 is DFQATT and CDR2 is SNEGSKA in the germline V gene (reference sequence).